This T cell receptor (beta chain) is drawn from a study of cytomegalovirus exposure and HLA in healthy donors. Primers included in the PCR were 60 Vbeta and 13 Jbeta primers. The assay was immunoSEQ multiplex PCR, and TCRdb's table has in-frame clones only and misses some. The sample carries a few hundred thousand clones, under 80% recorded once. Germline loops: CDR1 MNHNS, CDR2 SASEGT. The V end was cut by 8 bases, the J end by 6 bases, with 21 bases between. The CDR3 is 15 residues long. J is TRBJ2-3 and V is TRBV6-1; D perhaps matches TRBD2 (6 bases). Sequencing input: PBMCs. This TCR was recovered from a female donor in good health and CMV-seronegative. The CDR3 DNA is TGTGCCAGCGGCCGAACAGGCCAGGCGGGGGATACGCAGTATTTT. Its translation is CASGRTGQAGDTQYF.